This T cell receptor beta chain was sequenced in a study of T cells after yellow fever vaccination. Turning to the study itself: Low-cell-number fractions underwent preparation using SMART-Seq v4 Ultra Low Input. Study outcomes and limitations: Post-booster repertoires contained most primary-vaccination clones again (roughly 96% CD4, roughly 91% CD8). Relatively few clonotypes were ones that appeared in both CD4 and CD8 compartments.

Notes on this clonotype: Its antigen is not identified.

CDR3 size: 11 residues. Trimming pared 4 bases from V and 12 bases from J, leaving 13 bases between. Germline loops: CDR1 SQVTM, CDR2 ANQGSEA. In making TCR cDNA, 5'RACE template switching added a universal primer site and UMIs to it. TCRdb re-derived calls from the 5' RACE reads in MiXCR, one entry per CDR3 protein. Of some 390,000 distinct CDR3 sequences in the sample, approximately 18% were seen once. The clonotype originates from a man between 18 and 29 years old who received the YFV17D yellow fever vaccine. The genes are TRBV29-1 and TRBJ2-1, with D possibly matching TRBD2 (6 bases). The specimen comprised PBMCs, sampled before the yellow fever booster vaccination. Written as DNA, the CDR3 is TGCAGCGTTGGATGGGAGGCGGGGCAGTTCTTC. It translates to CSVGWEAGQFF.